The 31 T cell receptor beta chains presented below share a single source sample, sequenced in a study of OX40 agonist ivuxolimab in advanced cancers. Profiling relied on immunoSEQ multiplex PCR, and the TCRdb table lists in-frame clones only, not all of them. The repertoire has approximately 74,000 clones, over 85% of them found once; the top ten carry approximately 0.3%. Source: CD4+ or CD8+ T cells sorted from blood, taken in a trial of the OX40 agonist ivuxolimab. All receptors come from an adult with an advanced solid tumor such as melanoma, head and neck, liver or kidney cancer.

The chain joins TRBV5-5 to TRBJ2-1, with D unresolved. CDR3 size: 13 residues. Between the trimmed V and J ends, which lost 0 bases and 8 bases, there was a span of 9 bases. Germline V gene data show CDR1 as SGHKS and CDR2 as YYEKEE (reference sequence). The CDR3: CASSLDIGHEQFF. The CDR3 bases are TGTGCCAGCAGCTTGGATATCGGGCATGAGCAGTTCTTC.

This clone was detected only once. The V and J genes are TRBV9 and TRBJ2-7; 7 bases map to TRBD2. Losses at the gene ends were 0 bases for V and 1 base for J; bases not matched to a gene: 7. CDR1 and CDR2 from the germline V gene are SGDLS and YYNGEE. The CDR3 consists of 16 residues. This CDR3 reads CASSVGEGETSYEQYF. The CDR3, as DNA: TGTGCCAGCAGCGTAGGGGAGGGCGAAACTTCCTACGAGCAGTACTTC.

This chain links TRBV5-1 with TRBJ1-6, with TRBD1 matching over 9 bases. With V trimmed by 5 bases and J by 8 bases, 5 bases remained unmatched. In germline, CDR1 is SGHRS, CDR2 YFSETQ. This CDR3 has 14 amino acids. The CDR3 protein is CASRAGQGYSPLHF. The CDR3 coding sequence is TGCGCCAGCAGGGCGGGACAGGGTTATTCACCCCTCCACTTT.

The V and J genes are TRBV5-1 and TRBJ2-5, with 8 nucleotides matching TRBD1. CDR3 length: 13 amino acids. The germline CDR1 and CDR2 sequences are SGHRS and YFSETQ. The trim removed 4 bases at V and 4 bases at J, leaving 3 bases unmatched. The DNA of the CDR3 is TGCGCCAGCAGCCGACAGGGGCTAGAGACCCAGTACTTC. As protein: CASSRQGLETQYF.

The chain couples TRBV5-8 to TRBJ1-1; D gene unclear. Looked up from germline, CDR1 is SGHTS and CDR2 is YDEGEE. The CDR3 extends over 14 amino acids. V was cut by 7 bases and J by 3 bases, with 16 bases left in between. The CDR3 spells CASSRDGFDTEAFF. CDR3 bases: TGTGCCAGCTCTCGAGATGGTTTCGACACTGAAGCTTTCTTT.

This chain joins TRBV6-5 and TRBJ2-7; D is possibly TRBD2 (7 bases). Trimming stripped 6 bases from V and 2 bases from J, with 11 bases between. The CDR3 spans 13 residues. Germline values: CDR1 MNHEY, CDR2 SVGAGI. CDR3 nucleotide sequence: TGTGCCAGCAGAAAGGGGGGGCCCTACGAGCAGTACTTC. As protein: CASRKGGPYEQYF.

The V call is TRBV7-9, the J call TRBJ2-1, with 7 bases matching TRBD2. Germline V gives CDR1 SEHNR, CDR2 FQNEAQ (reference sequence). Losses at the gene ends were 1 base for V and 7 bases for J; bases not matched to a gene: 10. The CDR3 totals 16 residues. The CDR3: CASSLEPSGIRNEQFF. In DNA form, the CDR3 reads TGTGCCAGCAGCTTAGAACCCAGCGGGATAAGGAATGAGCAGTTCTTC.

The chain couples TRBV28 to TRBJ2-7, with 7 bases that match TRBD1. Germline CDR1 MDHEN, CDR2 SYDVKM. This CDR3 is built from 14 residues. V lost 5 bases and J lost 3; bases outside the gene matches: 7. The CDR3, as DNA: TGTGCCAGCAGTGGACAGGTCCCGTTCTACGAGCAGTACTTC. The encoded protein is CASSGQVPFYEQYF.

The V gene is TRBV19, the J gene TRBJ2-1, with D perhaps TRBD1 (6 bases). Trimming took off 4 bases at V and 12 bases at J, with 16 bases between the two ends. From germline, CDR1 is LNHDA and CDR2 SQIVND (reference sequence). The CDR3 contains 13 residues. CDR3 in amino acids: CASSTTGWAGQFF. CDR3 DNA: TGTGCCAGTAGTACCACAGGGTGGGCTGGGCAGTTCTTC.

The V and J genes are TRBV5-1 and TRBJ2-2; D remains ambiguous. CDR1 is SGHRS, CDR2 YFSETQ, per germline. V was trimmed by 2 bases and J by 0 bases, leaving 8 bases between them. The CDR3 has 15 amino acids. For the CDR3, the DNA is TGCGCCAGCAGCTTAGGCGGTACGAACACCGGGGAGCTGTTTTTT. This sequence encodes CASSLGGTNTGELFF. Complete variable domain (other parts from reference TRBV5-1 and TRBJ2-2): KAGVTQTPRYLIKTRGQQVTLSCSPISGHRSVSWYQQTPGQGLQFLFEYFSETQRNKGNFPGRFSGRQFSNSRSEMNVSTLELGDSALYLCASSLGGTNTGELFFGEGSRLTVL.

The J gene is TRBJ2-5, the V gene TRBV5-4; D is possibly TRBD1 (5 bases). V lost 5 bases, J lost 2 bases, and 10 bases lay in between. The CDR3 has 13 amino acids. Germline CDR1 reads SGHNT; CDR2 reads YYREEE (reference sequence). The CDR3 DNA follows: TGTGCCAGCAGTTACGACAGACAAGAGACCCAGTACTTC. Its protein is CASSYDRQETQYF. The variable domain in full, with the rest retrieved from reference TRBV5-4 and TRBJ2-5, is ETGVTQSPTHLIKTRGQQVTLRCSSQSGHNTVSWYQQALGQGPQFIFQYYREEENGRGNFPPRFSGLQFPNYSSELNVNALELDDSALYLCASSYDRQETQYFGPGTRLLVL.

This sequence joins TRBV5-5 and TRBJ1-5; maybe TRBD1 (6 bases). The CDR3 runs 16 residues. V dropped 0 bases and J dropped 6 bases, with 16 bases sitting between them. CDR1 and CDR2 (germline): SGHKS, YYEKEE (reference sequence). CDR3 nucleotides: TGTGCCAGCAGCTTGGGGTTGGGGGCGGTCATTCAGCCCCAGCATTTT. Protein sequence: CASSLGLGAVIQPQHF.

The rearrangement uses TRBV5-1 and TRBJ2-3; D gene unclear. V was shortened by 0 bases and J by 5 bases, with 10 bases between the two germline ends. CDR1 SGHRS and CDR2 YFSETQ come from the germline V gene. The CDR3 length is 14 residues. In nucleotides, the CDR3 is TGCGCCAGCAGCTTGGGGGTGCCGGGAGATACGCAGTATTTT. This translates into CASSLGVPGDTQYF.

The chain employs TRBV5-8 and TRBJ1-2; possibly TRBD1 for D (6 bases). Germline loops: CDR1 SGHTS, CDR2 YDEGEE. The CDR3 loop spans 13 amino acids. V gave up 6 bases and J gave up 4 bases, with 13 bases separating them. CDR3 nucleotides: TGTGCCAGCAACTCACAGGGTACCTATGGCTACACCTTC. Protein product: CASNSQGTYGYTF.

The rearrangement joins TRBV27 to TRBJ1-5; D is uncertain. From germline, CDR1 is MNHEY and CDR2 SMNVEV (reference sequence). Between the trimmed V and J ends, which lost 3 bases and 2 bases, there was a span of 11 bases. The CDR3 is 15 residues long. The CDR3 protein is CASSFYTNGNQPQHF. As DNA, the CDR3 is TGTGCCAGCAGTTTTTATACCAATGGCAATCAGCCCCAGCATTTT.

The chain is built from TRBV7-8 and TRBJ1-2, with 10 bases lining up with TRBD1. The CDR3 has 15 amino acids. V shed 4 bases, J shed 3 bases, and the junction held 5 bases outside the gene matches. Germline V gene data show CDR1 as SGHVS and CDR2 as FQNEAQ. The CDR3 coding sequence is TGTGCCAGCAGCTCGGGACAGGGGTCCTACTATGGCTACACCTTC. Translating it yields CASSSGQGSYYGYTF.

V usage is TRBV5-8 and J usage is TRBJ2-3, with TRBD1 matching 7 bases. After removal of 4 bases from V and 9 bases from J, the junction contained 5 bases not matched to a gene. CDR1 is SGHTS and CDR2 is YDEGEE in the germline V gene. CDR3 length equals 12 residues. The CDR3 loop is CASSRTGLTQYF. In DNA, the CDR3 is TGTGCCAGCAGCCGGACAGGCTTGACGCAGTATTTT.

This chain joins TRBV7-3 and TRBJ2-5; a weak D match, TRBD2 (7 bases). CDR1 and CDR2 from the germline V gene are SGHTA and FQGTGA. The CDR3 is made up of 14 amino acids. The V gene lost 11 bases and the J gene lost 4 bases, with 20 bases spanning the gap. In nucleotides, the CDR3 is TGTGCCGAGGGGGGGACCCAGGGGAGAGAGACCCAGTACTTC. Translation: CAEGGTQGRETQYF.

This rearrangement joins TRBV7-2 to TRBJ1-5; no definite D call. V lost 2 bases to trimming and J lost 0 bases, with 8 bases between them. The CDR3 is 15 amino acids. Germline CDR1 SGHTA, CDR2 FQGNSA. For the CDR3, the DNA is TGTGCCAGCAGCTTATCGACGGATAGCAATCAGCCCCAGCATTTT. Translated: CASSLSTDSNQPQHF.

V usage is TRBV5-8 and J usage is TRBJ1-5; possible D gene TRBD1, 5 bases. The germline CDR1 and CDR2 sequences are SGHTS and YDEGEE. The V and J ends lost 0 bases and 9 bases respectively, with 13 bases between them. CDR3 length: 14 residues. In nucleotides, the CDR3 is TGTGCCAGCAGCTTGGCAGGGTGGCGGGGGCCCCAGCATTTT. Translating it yields CASSLAGWRGPQHF.

The table lists this clone with a count of one. The gene calls are TRBV21-1 and TRBJ2-3; the D call TRBD2 from the table was never checked on the DNA. TRBV21-1 is designated a pseudogene. This CDR3 spans 19 amino acids. The CDR3 sequence is CASAVSVTVSREGPDTQYF. The DNA for the CDR3 is TGTGCCTCAGCAGTTTCAGTTACGGTATCGCGGGAGGGCCCAGATACGCAGTATTTT.

The chain links TRBV6-5 to TRBJ1-4; a possible D gene is TRBD1 (5 bases). Germline CDR1 and CDR2: MNHEY and SVGAGI. This CDR3 contains 15 residues. V was shortened by 6 bases and J by 3 bases, with 14 bases between the two germline ends. The DNA for the CDR3 is TGTGCCAGCAGCTACGCTGGGGGTCCTAATGAAAAACTGTTTTTT. Protein sequence: CASSYAGGPNEKLFF.

The chain uses TRBV30 and TRBJ2-3; no clear D gene. Germline V lookup: CDR1 GTSNPN, CDR2 SVGIG (reference sequence). The V gene lost 3 bases and the J gene lost 6 bases, with 10 bases spanning the gap. This CDR3 has 12 amino acids. The CDR3 sequence: CAWSVLQDTQYF. Written as DNA, the CDR3 is TGTGCCTGGAGCGTACTCCAGGATACGCAGTATTTT.

This chain joins TRBV11-2 and TRBJ2-5, with D perhaps matching TRBD2 (5 bases). Germline-derived CDR1 and CDR2 are SGHAT and FQNNGV. The CDR3 is made up of 14 amino acids. The ends were cut back, 5 bases at V and 5 bases at J, with 15 bases in the middle. The CDR3 DNA sequence: TGTGCCAGCAGCAACCCTCGGGGTGGCGAGACCCAGTACTTC. This encodes CASSNPRGGETQYF.

V is TRBV9 and J is TRBJ2-1, with TRBD2 as a possible D gene (6 bases). The CDR3 spans 14 residues. Germline values: CDR1 SGDLS, CDR2 YYNGEE. Trimming removed 3 bases from V and 9 bases from J, with 16 bases in between. CDR3 coding DNA: TGTGCCAGCAGCGCCTCCTCGACTAGTCGTGAGCAGTTCTTC. This sequence encodes CASSASSTSREQFF.

This clone has a handful of counts. The chain is built from TRBV11-1 and TRBJ2-7, with 7 bases fitting TRBD1. The V segment lost 5 bases and the J segment 3 bases; nucleotides outside the gene matches: 10. Germline CDR1 is SGHAT and CDR2 is FQDESV (reference sequence). The CDR3 runs to 15 residues. The CDR3 coding sequence is TGTGCCAGCAGCCCGTTCCCGGGACAGCTCTACGAGCAGTACTTC. This codes for CASSPFPGQLYEQYF.

The rearrangement joins TRBV5-8 to TRBJ2-7; 8 bases agree with TRBD1. Germline loops: CDR1 SGHTS, CDR2 YDEGEE. V trimming: 4 bases; J trimming: 6 bases; junction bases outside the gene matches: 9. The CDR3 runs 14 residues. The CDR3 bases are TGTGCCAGCAGCGTCGGACAGGGTCCCACCGAGCAGTACTTC. Its protein product is CASSVGQGPTEQYF.

The chain employs TRBV5-1 and TRBJ2-1, with D possibly TRBD2 on 6 matching bases. Germline V CDR1 and CDR2: SGHRS, YFSETQ. The CDR3 contains 15 residues. Trimming removed 7 bases from V and 7 bases from J, with 21 bases in between. The CDR3 loop is CASRPPGTGWNEQFF. DNA of the CDR3: TGCGCCAGCCGCCCCCCCGGGACTGGTTGGAATGAGCAGTTCTTC.

V usage is TRBV7-2 and J usage is TRBJ2-7; TRBD2 matches 7 bases. This CDR3 has 13 amino acids. The V gene's germline CDR1 is SGHTA and CDR2 FQGNSA. After removal of 2 bases from V and 3 bases from J, the junction contained 1 base not matched to a gene. CDR3 coding DNA: TGTGCCAGCAGCTTACAGCGGGACTACGAGCAGTACTTC. Its protein is CASSLQRDYEQYF. Full variable domain (missing parts from reference TRBV7-2 and TRBJ2-7): GAGVSQSPSNKVTEKGKDVELRCDPISGHTALYWYRQSLGQGLEFLIYFQGNSAPDKSGLPSDRFSAERTGGSVSTLTIQRTQQEDSAVYLCASSLQRDYEQYFGPGTRLTVT.

The chain has TRBV5-1 and TRBJ2-1; D is ambiguous. This CDR3 contains 13 residues. Trimming stripped 0 bases from V and 7 bases from J, with 8 bases between. Germline lookup yields CDR1 SGHRS and CDR2 YFSETQ. The CDR3 nucleotides read TGCGCCAGCAGCTTGGCAGGCCCAAATGAGCAGTTCTTC. It specifies CASSLAGPNEQFF.

The V gene is TRBV28, the J gene TRBJ1-6; 9 bases agree with TRBD1. Trimming at V came to 5 bases and at J to 5 bases, leaving 4 bases not matched to a gene. The germline gives CDR1 MDHEN, CDR2 SYDVKM. The CDR3 is 15 amino acids. The CDR3 nucleotides are TGTGCCAGCAGTCCCCGGGACAGGGATAATTCACCCCTCCACTTT. This gives the protein CASSPRDRDNSPLHF.